The 17 T cell receptor beta chains reported below all come from one sample, sequenced in a study of early T cells in non-severe SARS-CoV-2 infection. In TCRdb, the 5' RACE reads were re-called with MiXCR into one record per CDR3 protein. The sample includes over 25,000 distinct CDR3 sequences, about 4.6% of them seen just once. Sequencing was done on a sample of whole blood. The receptors were sampled from an adult who was a healthcare worker with PCR-confirmed SARS-CoV-2 infection or an uninfected control (not recorded which).

This chain uses TRBV6-4 with TRBJ2-3, with D possibly called TRBD1 or TRBD2 (6 bases each). V lost 0 bases and J 1 base, leaving 11 bases between the germline ends. The CDR3 totals 16 residues. In germline, CDR1 is MRHNA, CDR2 SNTAGT. DNA for the CDR3: TGTGCCAGCAGTGACTCAGGGGGGTCAGGCACAGATACGCAGTATTTT. It is translated as CASSDSGGSGTDTQYF.

This clonotype was found many times. One end of the junction is discordant with germline, which a read error may explain. The chain has TRBV28 and TRBJ1-2; unclear D gene. The CDR3 spans 11 residues. Germline V CDR1 and CDR2: MDHEN, SYDVKM. The DNA of the CDR3 is TGTGCCAGCAGTTTATACGGGAGTTCAGCATTC. It is translated as CASSLYGSSAF.

This clonotype was recorded at least ten times. V gene TRBV29-1 combines with J gene TRBJ2-7, with TRBD2 matching 9 bases. J was trimmed by 2 bases and V by 4 bases; bases with no gene match: 3. CDR3 length: 13 amino acids. Germline V gene lookup returns CDR1 SQVTM and CDR2 ANQGSEA. This CDR3 is CSVAAGGTYEQYF. The CDR3 nucleotides are TGCAGCGTTGCTGCGGGAGGGACCTACGAGCAGTACTTC.

This clonotype was detected many times. V usage is TRBV7-8 and J usage is TRBJ2-7, with D unresolved. Germline V lookup: CDR1 SGHVS, CDR2 FQNEAQ. CDR3 length equals 13 residues. The V and J ends lost 0 bases and 2 bases respectively, with 5 bases between them. CDR3 in amino acids: CASSLAFPYEQYF. DNA of the CDR3: TGTGCCAGCAGCTTAGCTTTCCCCTACGAGCAGTACTTC.

In its sample, this clonotype was seen many times. This rearrangement joins TRBV12-3 or TRBV12-4 to TRBJ1-5; perhaps TRBD1 as D (5 bases). The CDR3 totals 14 residues. Trimming pared 3 bases from V and 7 bases from J, leaving 13 bases between. The CDR3 sequence is CASSFQQDGQPQHF. CDR3 coding DNA: TGTGCCAGCAGTTTCCAACAGGACGGCCAGCCCCAGCATTTT.

By sample share, this clonotype is medium-sized (0.01 to 0.1%). The rearrangement uses TRBV29-1 and TRBJ2-3; D remains ambiguous. The CDR3 is 12 amino acids. From germline, CDR1 is SQVTM and CDR2 ANQGSEA. Trimming removed 5 bases from V and 4 bases from J, with 10 bases in between. In DNA form, the CDR3 reads TGCAGCGTTCCAATTGGGGCAGATACGCAGTATTTT. Translated: CSVPIGADTQYF.

This rearrangement joins TRBV7-8 to TRBJ1-1; D gene unclear. The ends were cut back, 1 base at V and 0 bases at J, with 6 bases in the middle. The CDR3 contains 14 residues. Germline CDR1 SGHVS, CDR2 FQNEAQ. The CDR3 DNA reads as TGTGCCAGCAGCTTAGACACGATGAACACTGAAGCTTTCTTT. Amino acid sequence: CASSLDTMNTEAFF.

This chain uses TRBV12-5 with TRBJ1-5; D perhaps matches TRBD1 (6 bases). From germline, CDR1 is LGHNT and CDR2 FRNRAP. There are 18 residues in the CDR3. Trimming took 1 base from V and 0 from J, leaving 16 bases between them. The CDR3 DNA reads TGTGCTAGTGGTTTGGACCTAGGACAGCCCTATAGCAATCAGCCCCAGCATTTT. It codes for CASGLDLGQPYSNQPQHF.

This clonotype was recorded a few times. This chain joins TRBV5-1 and TRBJ2-1; the match to TRBD1 covers 9 bases. Germline V gene lookup returns CDR1 SGHRS and CDR2 YFSETQ. The CDR3 has 14 amino acids. V was pared by 0 bases and J by 9 bases, with 4 bases of the junction left unmatched. CDR3 bases: TGCGCCAGCAGCTTGGGACAGGGGGTAGCTGAGCAGTTCTTC. This gives the protein CASSLGQGVAEQFF. The whole variable domain, filled in from reference TRBV5-1 and TRBJ2-1, reads KAGVTQTPRYLIKTRGQQVTLSCSPISGHRSVSWYQQTPGQGLQFLFEYFSETQRNKGNFPGRFSGRQFSNSRSEMNVSTLELGDSALYLCASSLGQGVAEQFFGPGTRLTVL.

This clonotype was seen many times. The rearrangement links TRBV12-3 or TRBV12-4 to TRBJ2-1, with a weak D call TRBD1 (6 bases). The V end lost 3 bases, the J end lost 5 bases, and 11 bases lay between the germline ends. The CDR3 is 14 residues long. The CDR3 DNA reads as TGTGCCAGCAGTTTCAGGGGATCTAACAATGAGCAGTTCTTC. Its protein is CASSFRGSNNEQFF.

V and J are TRBV2 and TRBJ2-7, with D uncertain. CDR3 length equals 15 residues. Between the trimmed V and J ends, which lost 4 bases and 2 bases, there was a span of 15 bases. Per the germline V gene, CDR1 is SNHLY and CDR2 is FYNNEI. The CDR3, as DNA: TGTGCCAGCAGTGTGGGGTCTCTGGGCCCCTACGAGCAGTACTTC. Translated: CASSVGSLGPYEQYF.

This clonotype was seen repeatedly, ten times or more. This chain links TRBV5-4 with TRBJ1-1; D perhaps matches TRBD1 (5 bases). V dropped 2 bases and J dropped 8 bases, with 13 bases sitting between them. Germline V gene data show CDR1 as SGHNT and CDR2 as YYREEE (reference sequence). The CDR3 contains 13 residues. The CDR3 sequence is CASSLFKGTEAFF. The CDR3 nucleotides are TGTGCCAGCAGCTTATTTAAGGGGACGGAAGCTTTCTTT. The complete variable domain, with remaining parts taken from reference TRBV5-4 and TRBJ1-1, reads ETGVTQSPTHLIKTRGQQVTLRCSSQSGHNTVSWYQQALGQGPQFIFQYYREEENGRGNFPPRFSGLQFPNYSSELNVNALELDDSALYLCASSLFKGTEAFFGQGTRLTVV.

This clonotype was recorded at least ten times. This rearrangement joins TRBV12-3 or TRBV12-4 to TRBJ1-5; TRBD1 might be the D (5 bases). The CDR3 consists of 14 residues. Trimming stripped 2 bases from V and 5 bases from J, with 10 bases between. CDR3 sequence (DNA): TGTGCCAGCAGTTTACAGGGTTCGGATCAGCCCCAGCATTTT. It encodes CASSLQGSDQPQHF.

Only a few counts were recorded for this clonotype. The chain recombines TRBV18 with TRBJ2-7; D is tentatively TRBD1 or TRBD2 (7 bases each). The CDR3 loop spans 14 amino acids. The germline V and J ends were trimmed by 3 bases and 3 bases, with 12 bases remaining between them. Germline V gene lookup returns CDR1 KGHSH and CDR2 LQKENI. The CDR3 nucleotides are TGTGCCAGCTCACCGGCAGGGGGGGTCTACGAGCAGTACTTC. Translated: CASSPAGGVYEQYF.

The sample holds many counts of this clonotype. The junction differs from germline at one of its ends, possibly a read error. This chain joins TRBV7-7 and TRBJ2-3, with 7 nucleotides matching TRBD2. Germline CDR1 is SSHAT and CDR2 is FNYEAQ (reference sequence). The CDR3 length is 15 residues. Here the CDR3 DNA reads TGTGCTAGCAGCCAAGCGGGGTTACACACAGATACGCAGTATTTT. Translated: CASSQAGLHTDTQYF.

The sample holds a few counts of this clonotype. The chain couples TRBV5-1 to TRBJ2-3; 10 bases match TRBD2. V lost 4 bases, J lost 4 bases, and 3 bases stayed unmatched. Germline lookup yields CDR1 SGHRS and CDR2 YFSETQ. The CDR3 runs to 14 residues. The CDR3 DNA reads TGCGCCAGCAGCCTAGGGACTAGCGCAGATACGCAGTATTTT. Residues: CASSLGTSADTQYF. Combining the CDR3 with reference TRBV5-1 and TRBJ2-3 gives the whole variable domain KAGVTQTPRYLIKTRGQQVTLSCSPISGHRSVSWYQQTPGQGLQFLFEYFSETQRNKGNFPGRFSGRQFSNSRSEMNVSTLELGDSALYLCASSLGTSADTQYFGPGTRLTVL.

This clonotype was recorded many times. The CDR3 is CASAGENQPQHF. The CDR3 bases are TGTGCCAGCGCTGGGGAAAATCAGCCCCAGCATTTT. The chain employs TRBV28 and TRBJ1-5; D gene ambiguous. CDR1 is MDHEN, CDR2 SYDVKM, per germline. Trimming left V 8 bases short and J 4 bases short, with 9 bases between. This CDR3 has 12 amino acids.